This T cell receptor (beta chain) comes out of a study of shared clonotypes between healthy human individuals. The wider study: Three plates each covered CD4 naive and memory; CD8 naive two, CD8 memory one.

A CD45RA+ naive subset and a CD45RA-negative memory subset were split from CD4+ cells. Libraries were prepared by immunoSEQ multiplex PCR; TCRdb keeps only in-frame clonotypes and omits some of them. The sample holds just over 2,000,000 clones, roughly 95% seen once. This TCR was recovered from a man younger than 30 in good health. The sequencing input was naive CD4+ T cells sorted from blood. Subset specified: CD45RA+ positively selected.

In DNA, the CDR3 is TGTGCCAGCACCCAAGCCAACATTCAGTACTTC. Amino acids: CASTQANIQYF. The chain carries TRBV7-2 and TRBJ2-4; D not certain. The CDR3 runs 11 residues. In germline, CDR1 is SGHTA, CDR2 FQGNSA. V was trimmed by 7 bases and J by 7 bases, leaving 8 bases between them.